A selection of T cell receptor beta chains follows, all from one sample in a study of siplizumab effects on memory and regulatory T cells. Measured with immunoSEQ multiplex PCR; TCRdb has only the in-frame clones, and not every one. The sample includes about 100,000 clones, 94% of them seen just once. The sample consisted of non-Treg CD4+ T cells sorted from blood. These receptors were obtained from a human donor in good health. CDR3s include the opening cysteine and the closing phenylalanine or tryptophan. D genes are given only for firm matches. Expanded clones get a size class; other rows say once, few or many, or leave the size out.

V	size	D	J	DNA	CDR3
TRBV5-4	-	-	TRBJ1-4	TGTGCCAGCAGCTTGGGGGCAACTAATGAAAAACTGTTTTTT	CASSLGATNEKLFF
TRBV6-5	once	TRBD1	TRBJ1-1	TGTGCCAGCAGTTACGCAGGGGGCATAGTGAACACTGAAGCTTTCTTT	CASSYAGGIVNTEAFF
TRBV9	-	TRBD2	TRBJ2-1	TGTGCCAGCAGCGTGAGGATAGCGGGGACTGAGCAGTTCTTC	CASSVRIAGTEQFF
TRBV7-9	-	TRBD1	TRBJ2-1	TGTGCCAGCAGCAGAAAAGGGACAGTTAGCTCCTACAATGAGCAGTTCTTC	CASSRKGTVSSYNEQFF
TRBV12-5	-	TRBD1	TRBJ1-5	TGTGCTAGTGGAGACAGGGAAAGCAATCAGCCCCAGCATTTT	CASGDRESNQPQHF
TRBV27	-	-	TRBJ1-5	TGTGCCAGCAGTACCGGGGATCAGCCCCAGCATTTT	CASSTGDQPQHF
TRBV11-1	once	TRBD2	TRBJ2-3	TGTGCCAGCAGCCGGAGCGGGAGGGAGGCAGATACGCAGTATTTT	CASSRSGREADTQYF
TRBV27	-	-	TRBJ1-4	TGTGCCAGCAGTTTAGCAGAAAAACTGTTTTTT	CASSLAEKLFF
TRBV5-8	few	-	TRBJ1-5	TGTGCCAGCAGCTCTTTAAACCGGCCCCAGCATTTT	CASSSLNRPQHF
TRBV5-1	-	-	TRBJ2-1	TGCGCCAGCAGCCCCGGGGACATCTACAATGAGCAGTTCTTC	CASSPGDIYNEQFF
TRBV6-1	-	-	TRBJ2-7	TGTGCCAGCAATCCTCTGGGGACGGAGTCCTACGAGCAGTACTTC	CASNPLGTESYEQYF
TRBV6-6	-	TRBD1	TRBJ2-1	TGTGCCAGCAGCCGACCGGACAGGGGGCAGGACTTCGAGCAGTTCTTC	CASSRPDRGQDFEQFF
TRBV6-1	-	-	TRBJ2-5	TGTGCCAGCAGAGCTAACCTACAAGAGACCCAGTACTTC	CASRANLQETQYF
TRBV28	-	-	TRBJ2-1	TGTGCCAGCAGTTTATCCAGAAGTCTAAACAATGAGCAGTTCTTC	CASSLSRSLNNEQFF
TRBV5-4	-	-	TRBJ2-3	TGTGCCAGCAGCTTACGGGGCACAGATACGCAGTATTTT	CASSLRGTDTQYF
TRBV18	-	-	TRBJ2-7	TGTGCCAGCTCACCAAGGGGGACCTACGAGCAGTACTTC	CASSPRGTYEQYF
TRBV5-6	-	-	TRBJ2-7	TGTGCCAGCGCCGGGGGCGGAAGCTCCTACGAGCAGTACTTC	CASAGGGSSYEQYF
TRBV27	-	TRBD2	TRBJ2-5	TGTGCCAGCAGTTTTTTAGCGGGGGGGCTCCAAGAGACCCAGTACTTC	CASSFLAGGLQETQYF
TRBV5-4	-	TRBD2	TRBJ2-3	TGTGCCAGCAGCATCGGACTAGCGGGTGTCGGTGATACGCAGTATTTT	CASSIGLAGVGDTQYF
TRBV7-3	-	TRBD2	TRBJ2-1	TGTGCCAGCAGCTTAGGAACTAGCGGGACGAATGAGCAGTTCTTC	CASSLGTSGTNEQFF
TRBV2	-	TRBD2	TRBJ2-1	TGTGCCAATCAGGAGGACGGGACTAGGAATGAGCAGTTCTTC	CANQEDGTRNEQFF
TRBV11-3	-	-	TRBJ2-1	TGTGCCAGCAGCCTCACACCTAATGAGCAGTTCTTC	CASSLTPNEQFF
TRBV10-2	-	-	TRBJ2-3	TGCGCCAGCAGGAGGGGGGTAGCGACAGATACGCAGTATTTT	CASRRGVATDTQYF
TRBV19	-	TRBD1	TRBJ1-1	TGTGCCAGTAAGACTCCGGGACAGCTGAACACTGAAGCTTTCTTT	CASKTPGQLNTEAFF
TRBV28	-	TRBD2	TRBJ2-5	TGTGCCAGCAGTTTGAGTCTAGCGGGAGGCCAAGAGACCCAGTACTTC	CASSLSLAGGQETQYF
TRBV7-3	-	-	TRBJ2-6	TGTGCCAGCAGCGGTATACCGGGACCGACCTACTCTGGGGCCAACGTCCTGACTTTC	CASSGIPGPTYSGANVLTF
TRBV6-5	-	TRBD1	TRBJ1-3	TGTGCCAGCAGTTACACAACAGGGGCTCCTGGAAACACCATATATTTT	CASSYTTGAPGNTIYF
TRBV28	-	-	TRBJ1-6	TGTGCCAGCAGTTTAGGATCTCCTAATTCACCCCTCCACTTT	CASSLGSPNSPLHF
TRBV18	-	TRBD1	TRBJ2-5	TGTGCCAGCTCAACTGGGACAGGGAGGCGGGAGACCCAGTACTTC	CASSTGTGRRETQYF
TRBV5-1	once	-	TRBJ1-2	TGCGCCAGCAGCTTGGAAATCGGGGGTGGCTACACCTTC	CASSLEIGGGYTF
TRBV29-1	-	-	TRBJ1-2	TGCAGCGTCCTGGACAGTAACTATGGCTACACCTTC	CSVLDSNYGYTF
TRBV28	-	-	TRBJ1-2	TGTGCCAGCAGCCTAGCGTATGAGCGGAGGGGCTACACCTTC	CASSLAYERRGYTF
TRBV2	few	TRBD1	TRBJ1-1	TGTGCCAGCAGTGGGACAGGGAAGACTGAAGCTTTCTTT	CASSGTGKTEAFF
TRBV25-1	-	-	TRBJ2-7	TGTGCCAGCAGTGACAGTGGCCCGAGGAGCGAGCAGTACTTC	CASSDSGPRSEQYF